These 15 T cell receptor beta chains share one sample of origin, sequenced in a study of neoadjuvant anti-PD-1 for oral cavity cancer. The repertoire was sequenced with immunoSEQ multiplex PCR; TCRdb's copy has only in-frame clones and lacks some. The table includes 30,000 to 40,000 clones, more than 75% detected once. Sequenced material: PBMCs, taken before nivolumab (anti-PD-1) treatment. These TCRs come from a person between 40 and 80 years old with oral cavity squamous cell carcinoma.

The rearrangement joins TRBV13 to TRBJ1-1; D unclear. The germline V and J ends were trimmed by 3 bases and 1 base, with 15 bases remaining between them. Germline CDR1 is PRHDT and CDR2 is FYEKMQ (reference sequence). This CDR3 comprises 16 residues. CDR3 region: CASSLDRGFANTEAFF. CDR3 sequence (DNA): TGTGCCAGCAGCTTGGACCGGGGTTTTGCGAACACTGAAGCTTTCTTT.

The chain carries TRBV7-2 and TRBJ2-4; D is unclear. This CDR3 has 12 amino acids. V was clipped by 0 bases and J by 9 bases, with 6 bases between them. The V gene's germline CDR1 is SGHTA and CDR2 FQGNSA. Here the CDR3 DNA reads TGTGCCAGCAGCTTAGCGATTGGCATTCAGTACTTC. Translation gives CASSLAIGIQYF.

This sequence joins TRBV28 and TRBJ1-5; possibly TRBD1 for D (5 bases). Trimming pared 6 bases from V and 1 base from J, leaving 16 bases between. Germline V gene data show CDR1 as MDHEN and CDR2 as SYDVKM. The CDR3 sequence is 16 residues long. The CDR3 region is CASSRGGRDSNQPQHF. The CDR3 nucleotides read TGTGCCAGCAGCCGGGGAGGGAGGGACAGCAATCAGCCCCAGCATTTT.

This clone was counted a few times. The V and J genes are TRBV7-9 and TRBJ1-5, with a tentative D call TRBD1 (6 bases). Looked up from germline, CDR1 is SEHNR and CDR2 is FQNEAQ (reference sequence). CDR3 size: 14 residues. V shed 5 bases and J shed 3 bases, with 11 bases lying between them. As DNA, the CDR3 is TGTGCCAGCAGCCCCGACAGGATCAATCAGCCCCAGCATTTT. Encoded protein: CASSPDRINQPQHF.

This chain links TRBV7-2 with TRBJ2-7; 8 bases line up with TRBD2. J lost 3 bases, V lost 5 bases, and 9 bases had no gene match. The CDR3 has 15 residues. CDR1 is SGHTA and CDR2 is FQGNSA in the germline V gene. The CDR3: CASSPFGGGRYEQYF. CDR3 DNA: TGTGCCAGCAGCCCTTTTGGCGGGGGGCGCTACGAGCAGTACTTC.

The J gene is TRBJ2-3, the V gene TRBV6-5; D gene unclear. V lost 6 bases, J lost 2 bases, and 3 bases lay in between. CDR1 and CDR2 from the germline V gene are MNHEY and SVGAGI. The CDR3 extends over 11 amino acids. The CDR3 DNA is TGTGCCAGCAGACACACAGATACGCAGTATTTT. This codes for CASRHTDTQYF.

V gene TRBV5-6 combines with J gene TRBJ2-2; D possibly matches TRBD1 or TRBD2 (5 bases each). V dropped 0 bases and J dropped 6 bases, with 12 bases sitting between them. This CDR3 region has 15 residues. Germline loops: CDR1 SGHDT, CDR2 YYEEEE. The CDR3 region is CASSLAGPGAGELFF. The CDR3 DNA sequence: TGTGCCAGCAGCTTGGCGGGACCCGGGGCCGGGGAGCTGTTTTTT.

The V and J genes are TRBV11-2 and TRBJ2-7, with 10 bases that match TRBD2. J was trimmed by 3 bases and V by 4 bases; bases with no gene match: 6. CDR1 SGHAT and CDR2 FQNNGV come from the germline V gene. The CDR3 has 15 residues. CDR3 loop: CASSSGLADLYEQYF. Here the CDR3 DNA reads TGTGCCAGCAGCTCTGGACTAGCGGACCTCTACGAGCAGTACTTC.

V and J are TRBV9 and TRBJ1-3; TRBD1 is a possible D gene (5 bases). V dropped 0 bases and J dropped 0 bases, with 13 bases sitting between them. The CDR3 runs 17 residues. The germline CDR1 and CDR2 sequences are SGDLS and YYNGEE. In DNA form, the CDR3 reads TGTGCCAGCAGCGTAGCGGGGCGTACCGCCTCTGGAAACACCATATATTTT. It is translated as CASSVAGRTASGNTIYF.

The genes are TRBV6-1 and TRBJ2-7; tentatively, D is TRBD1 or TRBD2 (5 bases each). Germline CDR1 and CDR2: MNHNS and SASEGT. The germline V and J ends were trimmed by 0 bases and 6 bases, with 12 bases remaining between them. This CDR3 is built from 14 residues. Here the CDR3 reads CASSEARGVGEQYF. CDR3 nucleotide sequence: TGTGCCAGCAGTGAAGCGCGAGGGGTCGGCGAGCAGTACTTC.

V usage is TRBV9 and J usage is TRBJ2-5, with D uncertain. CDR1 SGDLS and CDR2 YYNGEE come from the germline V gene. This CDR3 has 15 residues. V lost 0 bases and J lost 5, with 14 bases in between. The CDR3 reads CASSVGPAGTETQYF. The CDR3 DNA is TGTGCCAGCAGCGTAGGCCCGGCAGGAACCGAGACCCAGTACTTC.

The chain has TRBV7-8 and TRBJ1-1; D remains ambiguous. The germline V and J ends were trimmed by 0 bases and 6 bases, with 11 bases remaining between them. The CDR3 is 14 residues long. CDR1 is SGHVS and CDR2 is FQNEAQ in the germline V gene. As DNA, the CDR3 is TGTGCCAGCAGCTTAGCAGGTGATCTGGCTGAAGCTTTCTTT. Protein product: CASSLAGDLAEAFF.

V usage is TRBV27 and J usage is TRBJ2-2; no definite D call. Per the germline V gene, CDR1 is MNHEY and CDR2 is SMNVEV (reference sequence). The CDR3 has 14 residues. V lost 6 bases to trimming and J lost 4 bases, with 12 bases between them. CDR3 sequence: CASRVVSGTGELFF. CDR3 coding DNA: TGTGCCAGCAGGGTAGTGTCGGGCACCGGGGAGCTGTTTTTT.

This rearrangement joins TRBV5-4 to TRBJ2-7; D unresolved. V was pared by 0 bases and J by 4 bases, with 2 bases between. Germline V CDR1 and CDR2: SGHNT, YYREEE (reference sequence). This CDR3 comprises 11 residues. As DNA, the CDR3 is TGTGCCAGCAGCTTGGGTTACGAGCAGTACTTC. Its translation is CASSLGYEQYF.

The chain joins TRBV5-4 to TRBJ1-2, with D possibly TRBD1 on 5 matching bases. Germline V lookup: CDR1 SGHNT, CDR2 YYREEE (reference sequence). V lost 5 bases to trimming and J lost 2 bases, with 16 bases between them. This CDR3 region has 15 residues. The CDR3 DNA sequence: TGTGCCAGCAGGGGGGAATGGGGAGCGAACTATGGCTACACCTTC. Its translation: CASRGEWGANYGYTF.